The rows below give T cell receptor beta chains drawn from one sample of a study of OX40 agonist ivuxolimab in advanced cancers. The table came from immunoSEQ multiplex PCR; TCRdb's copy has only in-frame clones and leaves some out. The table records about 26,000 clones, approximately 91% of them present only once. The material was CD4+ or CD8+ T cells sorted from blood, obtained in a trial of the OX40 agonist ivuxolimab. The origin of the receptors is an adult with an advanced solid tumor such as melanoma, head and neck, liver or kidney cancer. Both conserved end residues are part of each CDR3. The order of the fields is clone size, D gene, J gene, V gene, CDR3 DNA, CDR3 protein. The D gene is left open where the match is weak. A clone size is listed for some rows: how often the clone was seen (once, few, many), or a class if it is expanded.

size: NA; D: TRBD1; J: TRBJ2-7; V: TRBV30; DNA: TGTGCCTGGAGTGGGGGACAGGGGCCGGACGAGCAGTACTTC; CDR3: CAWSGGQGPDEQYF
size: NA; D: TRBD1; J: TRBJ2-7; V: TRBV29-1; DNA: TGCAGCGTTGACGGACAGGGATCATCCTACGAGCAGTACTTC; CDR3: CSVDGQGSSYEQYF
size: NA; D: NA; J: TRBJ1-3; V: TRBV9; DNA: TGTGCCAGCAGCAAGGGACTTCTTAGCTCTGGAAACACCATATATTTT; CDR3: CASSKGLLSSGNTIYF
size: NA; D: TRBD1; J: TRBJ2-5; V: TRBV30; DNA: TGTGCCTGGAGTCCGGGACAGGGACCAGGAGAGACCCAGTACTTC; CDR3: CAWSPGQGPGETQYF
size: NA; D: NA; J: TRBJ1-1; V: TRBV19; DNA: TGTGCCAGCCGGATAGGGAACACTGAAGCTTTCTTT; CDR3: CASRIGNTEAFF
size: NA; D: NA; J: TRBJ1-2; V: TRBV7-9; DNA: TGTGCCAGCAGCTCAATCGGGGGGAAAGGCTACACCTTC; CDR3: CASSSIGGKGYTF
size: NA; D: NA; J: TRBJ2-2; V: TRBV6-4; DNA: TGTGCCAGCAGTAGGAACGGAGACACCGGGGAGCTGTTTTTT; CDR3: CASSRNGDTGELFF
size: NA; D: NA; J: TRBJ2-2; V: TRBV19; DNA: TGTGCCAGTAATACAGAATTCCAAGTCGGGGAGCTGTTTTTT; CDR3: CASNTEFQVGELFF
size: NA; D: TRBD2; J: TRBJ2-7; V: TRBV7-9; DNA: TGTGCCAGCAGCTCTACTAGCGGACCTAGCTCCTACGAGCAGTACTTC; CDR3: CASSSTSGPSSYEQYF
size: few; D: TRBD2; J: TRBJ2-5; V: TRBV6-1; DNA: TGTGCCAGCAGTGAACTAGCGGGGGGGCCAGAGACCCAGTACTTC; CDR3: CASSELAGGPETQYF
size: NA; D: NA; J: TRBJ2-7; V: TRBV5-8; DNA: TGTGCCAGCAGCTTGGGCAGGGCCTACGAGCAGTACTTC; CDR3: CASSLGRAYEQYF
size: NA; D: NA; J: TRBJ2-5; V: TRBV9; DNA: TGTGCCAGCAGCCCCGGGACATTAAATGGGGAGACCCAGTACTTC; CDR3: CASSPGTLNGETQYF
size: NA; D: TRBD2; J: TRBJ2-7; V: TRBV28; DNA: TGTGCCAGCAGTCAGGCTACATCAGGACTAGCGGGAGGGTACGAGCAGTACTTC; CDR3: CASSQATSGLAGGYEQYF
size: NA; D: NA; J: TRBJ2-1; V: TRBV27; DNA: TGTGCCAGCAGTTGGAGGAGTAATGATGAGCAGTTCTTC; CDR3: CASSWRSNDEQFF
size: NA; D: TRBD1; J: TRBJ2-1; V: TRBV28; DNA: TGTGCCAGCAGTTTCCCAAGGACAGGGCTAGACAATGAGCAGTTCTTC; CDR3: CASSFPRTGLDNEQFF
size: NA; D: TRBD2; J: TRBJ2-1; V: TRBV11-2; DNA: TGTGCCAGCAGCTTAGTGGGTTCTAGCGGCAATGAGCAGTTCTTC; CDR3: CASSLVGSSGNEQFF
size: NA; D: TRBD1; J: TRBJ2-4; V: TRBV25-1; DNA: TGTGCCAGCAATCCGGGACAGGGGCACATTCAGTACTTC; CDR3: CASNPGQGHIQYF
size: NA; D: TRBD2; J: TRBJ2-7; V: TRBV7-2; DNA: TGTGCCAGCAGCTTTAGGACTAGCGATTACGAGCAGTACTTC; CDR3: CASSFRTSDYEQYF
size: NA; D: NA; J: TRBJ2-7; V: TRBV12-2; DNA: TGTGCAAGTCGCTCACGTCGATTAGGGGGTTACGAGCAGTACTTC; CDR3: CASRSRRLGGYEQYF
size: NA; D: NA; J: TRBJ2-6; V: TRBV2; DNA: TGTGCAACCCGGGTTGGGGCCAACGTCCTGACTTTC; CDR3: CATRVGANVLTF
size: NA; D: NA; J: TRBJ2-2; V: TRBV10-2; DNA: TGCGCCAGCAGTGAGCCCATTGGCACCGGGGAGCTGTTTTTT; CDR3: CASSEPIGTGELFF
size: NA; D: TRBD1; J: TRBJ1-1; V: TRBV28; DNA: TGTGCCAGCAGTTTCAGGGGGTCGTGGGGCACTGAAGCTTTCTTT; CDR3: CASSFRGSWGTEAFF
size: NA; D: NA; J: TRBJ2-1; V: TRBV27; DNA: TGTGCCAGCAGTTTTAGCGGCTACAATGAGCAGTTCTTC; CDR3: CASSFSGYNEQFF
size: few; D: TRBD1; J: TRBJ1-1; V: TRBV19; DNA: TGTGCCAGTAGTATAGGACAGGGCTACACTGAAGCTTTCTTT; CDR3: CASSIGQGYTEAFF
size: NA; D: NA; J: TRBJ1-3; V: TRBV6-6; DNA: TGTGCCAGCAGTTACCAACTCAGGGATGCCCGAAACACCATATATTTT; CDR3: CASSYQLRDARNTIYF
size: NA; D: NA; J: TRBJ2-5; V: TRBV29-1; DNA: TGCAGCGTTGTCGTTAGGACAGAAGAGACCCAGTACTTC; CDR3: CSVVVRTEETQYF
size: NA; D: TRBD2; J: TRBJ2-7; V: TRBV28; DNA: TGTGCCAGCAGTTTGGCGGGAGGGCCCTACGAGCAGTACTTC; CDR3: CASSLAGGPYEQYF
size: NA; D: TRBD1; J: TRBJ1-4; V: TRBV4-1; DNA: TGCGCCAGCAGCCAAGATAGGACAGGGGGGACGAAACTGTTTTTT; CDR3: CASSQDRTGGTKLFF
size: NA; D: TRBD1; J: TRBJ1-1; V: TRBV6-1; DNA: TGTGCCAGCAGTCCCGGGACAGGGGGGGGCACTGAAGCTTTCTTT; CDR3: CASSPGTGGGTEAFF
size: once; D: NA; J: TRBJ2-7; V: TRBV5-6; DNA: TGTGCCAGCAGCTCGATAACTGGACAGTACGAGCAGTACTTC; CDR3: CASSSITGQYEQYF
size: NA; D: TRBD2; J: TRBJ2-2; V: TRBV5-6; DNA: TGTGCCAGCAGCCTTCCTAGCGGTTCTGACACCGGGGAGCTGTTTTTT; CDR3: CASSLPSGSDTGELFF
size: NA; D: TRBD2; J: TRBJ2-5; V: TRBV27; DNA: TGTGCCAGCAGTTTATCCTTTAGCGGGGGGGACCAAGAGACCCAGTACTTC; CDR3: CASSLSFSGGDQETQYF
size: NA; D: NA; J: TRBJ1-3; V: TRBV9; DNA: TGTGCCAGCAGCGTAGTGGGGGCTGGAAACACCATATATTTT; CDR3: CASSVVGAGNTIYF
size: NA; D: NA; J: TRBJ2-7; V: TRBV6-1; DNA: TGTGCCAGCAGTTTAGGGAGCTCCTACGAGCAGTACTTC; CDR3: CASSLGSSYEQYF
size: NA; D: NA; J: TRBJ2-1; V: TRBV11-2; DNA: TGTGCCAGCAGCCCGAGCCCTCCCGGGGGTTACAATGAGCAGTTCTTC; CDR3: CASSPSPPGGYNEQFF
size: NA; D: TRBD1; J: TRBJ1-2; V: TRBV11-2; DNA: TGTGCCAGCAGCTTAGGCATAGACAGGGCAAGATATGGCTACACCTTC; CDR3: CASSLGIDRARYGYTF